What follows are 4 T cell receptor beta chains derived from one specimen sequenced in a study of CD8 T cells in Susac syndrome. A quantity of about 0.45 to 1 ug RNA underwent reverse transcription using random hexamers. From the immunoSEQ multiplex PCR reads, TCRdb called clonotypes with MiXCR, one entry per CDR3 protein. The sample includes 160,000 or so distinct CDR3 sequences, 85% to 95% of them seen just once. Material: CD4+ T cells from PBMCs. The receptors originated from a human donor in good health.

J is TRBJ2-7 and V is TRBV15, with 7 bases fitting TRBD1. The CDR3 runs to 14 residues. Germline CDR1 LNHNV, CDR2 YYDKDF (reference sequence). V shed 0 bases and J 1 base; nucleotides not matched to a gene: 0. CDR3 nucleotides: TGTGCCACCAGCAGAGACAGGGGGTCCTACGAGCAGTACTTC. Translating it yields CATSRDRGSYEQYF.

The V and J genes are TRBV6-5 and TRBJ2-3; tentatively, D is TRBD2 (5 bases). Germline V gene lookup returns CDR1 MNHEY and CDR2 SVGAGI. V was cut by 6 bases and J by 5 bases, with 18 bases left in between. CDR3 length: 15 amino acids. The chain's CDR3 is CASSPVRGRGDTQYF. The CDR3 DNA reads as TGTGCCAGCAGCCCAGTACGAGGGCGTGGAGATACGCAGTATTTT.

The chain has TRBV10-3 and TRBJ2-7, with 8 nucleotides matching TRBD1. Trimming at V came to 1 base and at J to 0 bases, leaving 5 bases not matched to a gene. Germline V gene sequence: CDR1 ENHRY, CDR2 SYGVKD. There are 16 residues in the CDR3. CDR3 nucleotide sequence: TGTGCCATCAGTGAGTTGGACAGGGTCAGCTCCTACGAGCAGTACTTC. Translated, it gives CAISELDRVSSYEQYF.

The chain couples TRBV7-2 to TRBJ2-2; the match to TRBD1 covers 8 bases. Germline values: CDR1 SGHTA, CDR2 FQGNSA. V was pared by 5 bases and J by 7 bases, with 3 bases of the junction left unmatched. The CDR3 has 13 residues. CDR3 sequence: CASSLDRGGELFF. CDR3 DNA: TGTGCCAGCAGCCTAGACAGGGGCGGGGAGCTGTTTTTT.